Listed below are T cell receptor beta chains from one sample, sequenced in a study of CD8+CD57+ T cells in acquired aplastic anemia. One entry per CDR3 protein results from TCRdb running MiXCR on the reads. The sample carries 150,000 or so distinct CDR3 sequences, 60% to 70% recorded once. Sequenced material: sorted CD4+, CD8+, or CD8+CD57+ T cells (not recorded which) from PBMCs. Receptors originate from a human donor in good health. CDR3s include the opening cysteine and the closing phenylalanine or tryptophan. Fields, in order: D gene, V gene, clone size, CDR3 length, J gene, CDR3 DNA, CDR3 protein. The D gene is left open where the match is weak. For some rows the clone size is stated as once, few or many, or as a class when expanded; others skip it.

>NA|TRBV5-1|NA|14|TRBJ2-1
TGCGCCAGCAGCTTAACAGGGTTCGGGGATGAGCAGTTCTTC
CASSLTGFGDEQFF
>TRBD2|TRBV12-3/TRBV12-4|NA|16|TRBJ2-3
TGTGCCAGCAGCTTCTCTGGAGCGGGGGGTCTCGTGTCCCAGTATTTT
CASSFSGAGGLVSQYF
>NA|TRBV30|many|13|TRBJ2-7
TGTGCCTGGAGAGTGCCATGGTCCTACGAGCAGTACTTC
CAWRVPWSYEQYF
>NA|TRBV18|NA|15|TRBJ2-3
TGTGCCAGCTCACCCCGGGAGTTCAGCACAGATACGCAGTATTTT
CASSPREFSTDTQYF
>NA|TRBV2|once|14|TRBJ1-1
TGTGCCAGCAGTGGACGGGGGGGTGGCACTGAAGCTTTCTTT
CASSGRGGGTEAFF
>NA|TRBV10-3|NA|16|TRBJ1-6
TGTGCCATCAGCGGACGGCCGAGCTCCTATAATTCACCCCTCCACTTT
CAISGRPSSYNSPLHF
>TRBD1|TRBV7-3|NA|15|TRBJ1-1
TGTGCCAGCAGCCAGGAAGGGACAGGGGTAACTGAAGCTTTCTTT
CASSQEGTGVTEAFF
>TRBD2|TRBV7-9|NA|16|TRBJ2-1
TGTGCCAGCAGCTTAGGACGGCTAGCGGCTTACAATGAGCAGTTCTTC
CASSLGRLAAYNEQFF
>TRBD1|TRBV12-3/TRBV12-4|NA|15|TRBJ1-2
TGTGCCAGCAGTCGGACAGGGGACACTAGCTATGGCTACACCTTC
CASSRTGDTSYGYTF
>TRBD1|TRBV11-2|many|15|TRBJ2-7
TGTGCCAGCAGCTACAGCAGGGGGATTTCCTACGAGCAGTACTTC
CASSYSRGISYEQYF
>TRBD1|TRBV29-1|NA|15|TRBJ2-7
TGCAGCGTTCAAACTGGGACAGGGGGAGCCTCCGAGCAGTACTTC
CSVQTGTGGASEQYF
>NA|TRBV25-1|once|11|TRBJ1-2
TGTGCCAGCAGGAGGGGAAATGGCTACACCTTC
CASRRGNGYTF
>TRBD2|TRBV3-1|few|14|TRBJ2-5
TGTGCCAGCAGCCGCGGGGGAGTTGGAGAGACCCAGTACTTC
CASSRGGVGETQYF
>TRBD2|TRBV6-5|many|17|TRBJ2-7
TGTGCCAGCAGTTATGGCCCGGGACTAGCGGGAGCAAGGGAGCAGTACTTC
CASSYGPGLAGAREQYF
>NA|TRBV29-1|NA|15|TRBJ1-3
TGCAGCGTTGAAAACAGGGTTATTTCTGGAAACACCATATATTTT
CSVENRVISGNTIYF
>NA|TRBV19|NA|14|TRBJ1-4
TGTGCCAGTAGTATGAACGTCAGGAGTGAAAAACTGTTTTTT
CASSMNVRSEKLFF
>NA|TRBV29-1|many|13|TRBJ1-1
TGCAGCGCTGGACAACAGGGTGTCACTGAAGCTTTCTTT
CSAGQQGVTEAFF
>NA|TRBV7-6|many|15|TRBJ1-4
TGTGCCAGCAGCTTAGAAGCAGGGTCCAATGAAAAACTGTTTTTT
CASSLEAGSNEKLFF
>NA|TRBV24-1|many|13|TRBJ1-1
TGTGCCACGAATCCCCCCGGGGTCACTGAAGCTTTCTTT
CATNPPGVTEAFF
>TRBD2|TRBV20-1|NA|13|TRBJ2-5
TGCAGTGCTCTCCCGAGCGGGGGCGGGTCCCAGTACTTC
CSALPSGGGSQYF
>TRBD1|TRBV20-1|NA|18|TRBJ1-4
TGCAGTGCTCTTCCCAGGACAGGGCCCTACCTGCGAGGTGAAAAACTGTTTTTT
CSALPRTGPYLRGEKLFF
>NA|TRBV2|few|14|TRBJ2-2
TGTGCCAGCAGTGGCAGATCGAACACCGGGGAGCTGTTTTTT
CASSGRSNTGELFF
>NA|TRBV7-8|NA|13|TRBJ1-2
TGTGCCAGCAGCAGAGGTGCCTCCTATGGCTACACCTTC
CASSRGASYGYTF
>TRBD1|TRBV19|NA|15|TRBJ1-2
TGTGCCAGTAGTTCCCAAGGACAGGGAGACTATGGCTACACCTTC
CASSSQGQGDYGYTF
>NA|TRBV19|NA|12|TRBJ2-5
TGTGCCAGTAGTGACGGAAAAGAGACCCAGTACTTC
CASSDGKETQYF
>TRBD2|TRBV7-8|many|17|TRBJ2-1
TGTGCCAGCAGCTTATCTAGTAGCGGGAGGTCCTACAATGAGCAGTTCTTC
CASSLSSSGRSYNEQFF
>TRBD1|TRBV7-2|NA|16|TRBJ2-5
TGTGCCAGCAGCCCGGGGACAGGGGGCGGCGCGTTGACCCAGTACTTC
CASSPGTGGGALTQYF
>NA|TRBV9|NA|15|TRBJ2-3
TGTGCCAGCAGCGTAGAAGGCTGGAGCACAGATACGCAGTATTTT
CASSVEGWSTDTQYF
>TRBD2|TRBV9|once|15|TRBJ2-1
TGTGCCAGCAGCGGACTAGCGGGGGGGCCTGGTGAGCAGTTCTTC
CASSGLAGGPGEQFF
>TRBD1|TRBV2|once|12|TRBJ2-7
TGTGCCGTCCGCGGACAGGGGACCGAGCAGTACTTC
CAVRGQGTEQYF
>TRBD1|TRBV24-1|many|17|TRBJ1-5
TGTGCCACCAGTGCTGGGACAGGGGGGCTCGTCAATCAGCCCCAGCATTTT
CATSAGTGGLVNQPQHF
>TRBD1|TRBV7-6|NA|15|TRBJ2-1
TGTGCCAGCAGCGCCGAAGGGGGCTTCTACCATGAGCAGTTCTTC
CASSAEGGFYHEQFF
>NA|TRBV6-2/TRBV6-3|many|14|TRBJ1-5
TGTGCCAGCAGTTACGTGGCAGATAATCAGCCCCAGCATTTT
CASSYVADNQPQHF
>NA|TRBV6-6|few|14|TRBJ1-2
TGTGCCAGCACCCGGACAGACATCGGCTATGGCTACACCTTC
CASTRTDIGYGYTF
>TRBD2|TRBV7-6|NA|14|TRBJ2-1
TGTGCCAGCAGCTTAGGGCGGGGGGACAATGAGCAGTTCTTC
CASSLGRGDNEQFF
>NA|TRBV9|NA|14|TRBJ2-7
TGTGCCAGCAGCCCCCGGACAGCGTCCTACGAGCAGTACTTC
CASSPRTASYEQYF
>NA|TRBV27|NA|16|TRBJ2-7
TGTGCCAGCAGTTTATCTGTGGGGAGGAGCTCCTACGAGCAGTACTTC
CASSLSVGRSSYEQYF
>NA|TRBV20-1|NA|14|TRBJ2-6
TGCAGTGCTAGAGATCTTACGAGGGCCAACGTCCTGACTTTC
CSARDLTRANVLTF
>TRBD1|TRBV6-6|NA|15|TRBJ2-7
TGTGCCAGCAGGTCGTTCCGGGACAGCACCTACGAGCAGTACTTC
CASRSFRDSTYEQYF
>NA|TRBV7-8|few|15|TRBJ2-1
TGTGCCAGCAGCTTAGCACTGCGGGGCACGAATGAGCAGTTCTTC
CASSLALRGTNEQFF
>NA|TRBV5-1|NA|15|TRBJ2-7
TGCGCCAGCAGCCCCCCCCAGGCAGCGATCTACGAGCAGTACTTC
CASSPPQAAIYEQYF
>TRBD2|TRBV27|NA|15|TRBJ2-1
TGTGCCAGCAGTACCGGGACTAGTGTCTACAATGAGCAGTTCTTC
CASSTGTSVYNEQFF
>TRBD1|TRBV4-1|many|15|TRBJ2-1
TGCGCCAGCAGCCGGGACAGGGGGCCAAACAATGAGCAGTTCTTC
CASSRDRGPNNEQFF
>NA|TRBV7-3|NA|12|TRBJ2-2
TGTGCCAGCAGCTATATAACCGGGGAGCTGTTTTTT
CASSYITGELFF
>TRBD1|TRBV24-1|NA|16|TRBJ1-5
TGTGCCACCAGTGACTCCGGGACAGGGGGCGGACAGCCCCAGCATTTT
CATSDSGTGGGQPQHF
>TRBD1|TRBV6-2/TRBV6-3|many|14|TRBJ2-1
TGTGCCAGCAGTTACTGGGACAGGGGCCATGAGCAGTTCTTC
CASSYWDRGHEQFF
>TRBD1|TRBV7-2|NA|13|TRBJ1-1
TGTGCCAGCAGCTCAGACAGGGGGTCCGAAGCTTTCTTT
CASSSDRGSEAFF
>NA|TRBV20-1|few|12|TRBJ2-5
TGCAGTGCTTCGGGGGACCAAGAGACCCAGTACTTC
CSASGDQETQYF
>NA|TRBV24-1|NA|13|TRBJ1-2
TGTGCCACCAGTGATTTGGGTAACTATGGCTACACCTTC
CATSDLGNYGYTF
>TRBD2|TRBV20-1|many|17|TRBJ2-1
TGCAGTGCTAGAGAGCGACTAGCGGGACGGGGCTACAATGAGCAGTTCTTC
CSARERLAGRGYNEQFF
>NA|TRBV4-3|many|18|TRBJ2-7
TGCGCCAGCAGCCAAGATAGGGGGTTCGGGACCGAAAACTACGAGCAGTACTTC
CASSQDRGFGTENYEQYF
>NA|TRBV29-1|NA|12|TRBJ2-1
TGCAGCGTTGACTCCAGCTACAATGAGCAGTTCTTC
CSVDSSYNEQFF
>TRBD1|TRBV20-1|few|16|TRBJ1-6
TGCAGTGCTAGAGAGACAGGGGGCATAGGGAATTCACCCCTCCACTTT
CSARETGGIGNSPLHF
>TRBD1|TRBV20-1|once|12|TRBJ2-2
TGCAGTGCTAGAGAGGACAGGGGGGAGCTGTTTTTT
CSAREDRGELFF
>NA|TRBV9|once|15|TRBJ2-7
TGTGCCAGCAGCGTCTATTCCGGGAGATCGGTCGAGCAGTACTTC
CASSVYSGRSVEQYF
>TRBD1|TRBV15|NA|18|TRBJ2-2
TGTGCCACCAGTGAACCGGGACAGGGTCTAATCGACACCGGGGAGCTGTTTTTT
CATSEPGQGLIDTGELFF